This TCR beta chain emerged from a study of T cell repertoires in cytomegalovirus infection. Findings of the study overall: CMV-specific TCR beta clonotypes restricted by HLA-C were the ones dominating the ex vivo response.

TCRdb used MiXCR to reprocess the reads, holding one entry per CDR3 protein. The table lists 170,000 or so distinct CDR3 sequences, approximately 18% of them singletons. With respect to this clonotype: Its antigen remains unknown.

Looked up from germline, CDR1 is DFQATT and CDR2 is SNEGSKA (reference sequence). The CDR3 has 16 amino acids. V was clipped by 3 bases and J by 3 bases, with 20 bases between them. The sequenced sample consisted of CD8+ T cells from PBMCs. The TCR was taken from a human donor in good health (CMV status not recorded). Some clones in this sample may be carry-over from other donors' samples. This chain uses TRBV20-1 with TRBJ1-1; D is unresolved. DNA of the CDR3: TGCAGTGCTAGTGTGAGGTACGGAGGCGGACACACTGAAGCTTTCTTT. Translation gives CSASVRYGGGHTEAFF.